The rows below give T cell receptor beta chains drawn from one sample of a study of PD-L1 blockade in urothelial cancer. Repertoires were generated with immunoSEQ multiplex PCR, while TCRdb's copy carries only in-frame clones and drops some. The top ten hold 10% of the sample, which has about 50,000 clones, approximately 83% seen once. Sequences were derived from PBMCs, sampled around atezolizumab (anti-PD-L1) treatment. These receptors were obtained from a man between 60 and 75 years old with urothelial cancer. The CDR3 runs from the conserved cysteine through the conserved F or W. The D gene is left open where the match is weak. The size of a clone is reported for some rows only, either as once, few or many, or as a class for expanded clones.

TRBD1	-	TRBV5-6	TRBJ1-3	TGTGCCAGCAGCTTGGAGGGGACAGCTGGAAACACCATATATTTT	CASSLEGTAGNTIYF
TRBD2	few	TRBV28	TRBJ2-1	TGTGCCAGCAGACCAAGGACTAGTGCCCGGGGCCGGATGTTGGAGGAGCAGTTCTTC	CASRPRTSARGRMLEEQFF
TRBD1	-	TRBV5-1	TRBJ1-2	TGCGCCAGCAGCTCAGGACAGGGCTATGGCTACACCTTC	CASSSGQGYGYTF
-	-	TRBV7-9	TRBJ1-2	TGTGCCAGCACCCGGACAGCCTTAATCTATGGCTACACCTTC	CASTRTALIYGYTF
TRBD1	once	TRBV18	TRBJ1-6	TGTGCCAGCTCACAGGGACAGGGGGGCCTAAATTCACCCCTCCACTTT	CASSQGQGGLNSPLHF
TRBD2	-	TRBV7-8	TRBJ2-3	TGTGCCAGCAGCTTAGTGTTAGCGGGGGGGCAAGATACGCAGTATTTT	CASSLVLAGGQDTQYF
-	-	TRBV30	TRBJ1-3	TGTGCCCTGATGGGCCTCTCTGGAAACACCATATATTTT	CALMGLSGNTIYF
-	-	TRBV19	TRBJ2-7	TGTGCCAGTAGTGTACAGGCCGCCTACGAGCAGTACTTC	CASSVQAAYEQYF
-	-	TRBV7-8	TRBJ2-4	TGTGCCAGCAGCGCCGGACAGCGGTTCTCTCTACCCAAAAACATTCAGTACTTC	CASSAGQRFSLPKNIQYF
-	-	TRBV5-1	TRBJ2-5	TGCGCCAGCAGCCCGGGGAGGGGGTCGGGATTCACGGAGACCCAGTACTTC	CASSPGRGSGFTETQYF
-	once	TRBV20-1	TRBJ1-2	TGCAGGCCGGGAGGGGATGGCTACACCTTC	CRPGGDGYTF
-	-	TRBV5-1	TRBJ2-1	TGCGCCAGCAGCACGACGGGGGAGCAGTTCTTC	CASSTTGEQFF
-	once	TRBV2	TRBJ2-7	TGTGCCAGCAAACGGATCGCAGGGACAACCTACGAGCAGTACTTC	CASKRIAGTTYEQYF
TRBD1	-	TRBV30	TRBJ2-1	TGTGCCTGGAGTACAGGACAGGGTGGGTTCTTC	CAWSTGQGGFF
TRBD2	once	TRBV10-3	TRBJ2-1	TGTGCCATCCATTCGGGACTAGGTTTTAAGTCCTACAATGAGCAGTTCTTC	CAIHSGLGFKSYNEQFF
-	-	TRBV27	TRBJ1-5	TGTGCCAGCAGTTTATCGCGAGATCAGCCCCAGCATTTT	CASSLSRDQPQHF
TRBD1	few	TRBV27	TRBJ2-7	TGTGCCAGCAGCCTAGGACAGGGAGGTCCACGGGAGCAGTACTTC	CASSLGQGGPREQYF
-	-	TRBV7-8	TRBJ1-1	TGTGCCAGCAGACGAGACAGTAGTGTGAACACTGAAGCTTTCTTT	CASRRDSSVNTEAFF
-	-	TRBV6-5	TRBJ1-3	TGTGCCAGCAGTCCGGGAGGCGCTGGAAACACCATATATTTT	CASSPGGAGNTIYF
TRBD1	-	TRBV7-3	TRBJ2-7	TGTGCCAGCAGCTTACAACAGGGGGCTGGCCACGAGCAGTACTTC	CASSLQQGAGHEQYF
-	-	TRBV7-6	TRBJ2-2	TGTGCCAGCAGCCCCAGCACCGGGGAGCTGTTTTTT	CASSPSTGELFF
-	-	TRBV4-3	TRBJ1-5	TGCGCCAGCAGCCAAGATATATATCGGCAGGGGATGGATCAGCCCCAGCATTTT	CASSQDIYRQGMDQPQHF
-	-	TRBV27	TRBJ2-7	TGTGCCAGCAGTATGACAGTTAGCTACGAGCAGTACTTC	CASSMTVSYEQYF
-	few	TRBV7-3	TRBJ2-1	TGTGCCAGCAGCCAGGGCCTAGGGCCATACAATGAGCAGTTCTTC	CASSQGLGPYNEQFF
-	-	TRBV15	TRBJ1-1	TGTGCCACCAGCAGAGTGAATAATTGGCAGGGAGCTTTCTTT	CATSRVNNWQGAFF
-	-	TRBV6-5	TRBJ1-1	TGTGCCAGCAGCTGGGCGAGGAACACTGAAGCTTTCTTT	CASSWARNTEAFF
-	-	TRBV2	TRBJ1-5	TGTGCCACGGATGCGGGCCACAATCAGCCCCAGCATTTT	CATDAGHNQPQHF
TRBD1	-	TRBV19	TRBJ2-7	TGTGCCAGTAGTGGACAGGGCTCCTACGAGCAGTACTTC	CASSGQGSYEQYF
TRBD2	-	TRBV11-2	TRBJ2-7	TGTGCCAGCAGCCTGACCCCGGGACTAGCGGCTGACGAGCAGTACTTC	CASSLTPGLAADEQYF
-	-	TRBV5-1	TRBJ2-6	TGCGCCAGCAGCCCTACAGGGATGGGCGGCGGGGCCAACGTCCTGACTTTC	CASSPTGMGGGANVLTF
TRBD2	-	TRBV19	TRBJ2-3	TGTGCCAGTAGTACCTTAGCGGGGGGGAGTTTCACAGATACGCAGTATTTT	CASSTLAGGSFTDTQYF
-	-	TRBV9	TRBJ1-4	TGTGCCAGCAGCGTACAGGCTGGGCTAAATGAAAAACTGTTTTTT	CASSVQAGLNEKLFF
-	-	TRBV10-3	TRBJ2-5	TGTGCCATCAGTGATTCTTATATCCAGTACTTC	CAISDSYIQYF
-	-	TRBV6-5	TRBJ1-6	TGTGCCAGCATTGACGGGGGGCAGGGACTAACAACCCTCCACTTT	CASIDGGQGLTTLHF
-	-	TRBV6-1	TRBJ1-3	TGTGCCATCGGCCAGGTCTCTGGAAACACCATATATTTT	CAIGQVSGNTIYF
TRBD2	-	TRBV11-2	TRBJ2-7	TGTGCCAGCAGCTTCTCGCGGGGGATTTCGTACGAGCAGTACTTC	CASSFSRGISYEQYF
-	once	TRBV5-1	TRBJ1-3	TGCGCCAGCAGCTTGGCCCAGTCCACCTCTGGAAACACCATATATTTT	CASSLAQSTSGNTIYF
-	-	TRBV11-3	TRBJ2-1	TGTGCCAGCAGCTCAACTAAACACAACAATGAGCAGTTCTTC	CASSSTKHNNEQFF
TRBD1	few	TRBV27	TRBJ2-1	TGTGCCAGCAGTTTAATTGGGACAGGGTACTCCTACAATGAGCAGTTCTTC	CASSLIGTGYSYNEQFF
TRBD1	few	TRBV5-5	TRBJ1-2	TGTGCCAGCAGCTTGGAGGACAGGGGATTTGGCTACACCTTC	CASSLEDRGFGYTF
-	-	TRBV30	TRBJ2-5	TGTGCCTGGAATCTTAGGGGGTCGGCTGAGACCCAGTACTTC	CAWNLRGSAETQYF
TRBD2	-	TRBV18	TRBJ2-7	TGTGCCAGCTCAGAGAATAGCGGGGGGCCCTACGAGCAGTACTTC	CASSENSGGPYEQYF
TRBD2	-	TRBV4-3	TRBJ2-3	TGCGCCAGCAGCCAAGATCGCTGGACTAGCGGGGGAACAGATACGCAGTATTTT	CASSQDRWTSGGTDTQYF
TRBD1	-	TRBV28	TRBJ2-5	TGTGCCAGCAGTACCCACAGGGGATACCAAGAGACCCAGTACTTC	CASSTHRGYQETQYF
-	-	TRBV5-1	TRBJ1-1	TGCGCCAGCAGCTTGACAGTCATGAACACTGAAGCTTTCTTT	CASSLTVMNTEAFF
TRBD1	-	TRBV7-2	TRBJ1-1	TGTGCCAGCAGCTTAGCTTGGCCAGGGGGTTTCACTGAAGCTTTCTTT	CASSLAWPGGFTEAFF
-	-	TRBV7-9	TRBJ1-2	TGTGCCAGCAGCGTACGGTCCGGGTCCTATGGCTACACCTTC	CASSVRSGSYGYTF
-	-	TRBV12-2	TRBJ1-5	TGTGCAAGTCGCCACCTAGGGTCAGGGGTCGATGGGAATAGCAATCAGCCCCAGCATTTT	CASRHLGSGVDGNSNQPQHF
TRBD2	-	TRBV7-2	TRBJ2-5	TGTGCCAGCAGCTTAGGGGCCTATGGGCGGGGGCAAGAGACCCAGTACTTC	CASSLGAYGRGQETQYF